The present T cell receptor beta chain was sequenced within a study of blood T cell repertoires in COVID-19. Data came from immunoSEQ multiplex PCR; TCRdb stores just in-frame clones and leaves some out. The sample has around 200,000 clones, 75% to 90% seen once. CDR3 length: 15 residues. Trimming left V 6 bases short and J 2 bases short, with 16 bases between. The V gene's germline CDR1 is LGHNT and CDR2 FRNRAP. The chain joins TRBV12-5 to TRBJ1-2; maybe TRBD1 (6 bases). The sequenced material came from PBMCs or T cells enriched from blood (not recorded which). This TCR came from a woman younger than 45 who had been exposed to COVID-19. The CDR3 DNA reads TGTGCTAGTGGCCTCCTAGGGGGATTGAACTATGGCTACACCTTC. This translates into CASGLLGGLNYGYTF.